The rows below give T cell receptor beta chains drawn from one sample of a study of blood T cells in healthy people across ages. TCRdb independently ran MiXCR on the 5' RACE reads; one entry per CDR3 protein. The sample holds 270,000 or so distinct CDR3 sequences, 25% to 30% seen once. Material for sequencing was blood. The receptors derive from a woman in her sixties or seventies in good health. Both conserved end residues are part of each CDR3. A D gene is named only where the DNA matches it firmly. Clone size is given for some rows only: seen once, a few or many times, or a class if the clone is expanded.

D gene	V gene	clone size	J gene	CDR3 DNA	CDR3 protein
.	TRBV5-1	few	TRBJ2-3	TGCGCCAGCCGGCTAAGAGAGCTAGGGGATACGCAGTATTTT	CASRLRELGDTQYF
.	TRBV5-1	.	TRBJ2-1	TGCGCCAGCAGCTTGGTAGACCATGAGCAGTTCTTC	CASSLVDHEQFF
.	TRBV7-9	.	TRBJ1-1	TGTGCCAGCAGCTTCGATACGGGTAATGCTGAAGCTTTCTTT	CASSFDTGNAEAFF
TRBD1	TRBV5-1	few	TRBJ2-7	TGCGCCAGCAGCCCCCGGGGACAGGGGACGTACGAGCAGTACTTC	CASSPRGQGTYEQYF
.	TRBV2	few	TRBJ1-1	TGTGCCACCATGCAGGGTGGCTTGACTGAAGCTTTCTTT	CATMQGGLTEAFF
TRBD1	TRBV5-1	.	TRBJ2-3	TGCGCCAGCAGTTGGACTTCAGGGGGTACGCAGTATTTT	CASSWTSGGTQYF
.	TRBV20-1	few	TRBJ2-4	TGCAGTGCTAGAGGGACTCCACAGGGTAGATTCGCCAAAAACATTCAGTACTTC	CSARGTPQGRFAKNIQYF
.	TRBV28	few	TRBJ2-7	TGTGCCAGCAGTTACAAACGGGGGAGCTCCTACGAGCAGTACTTC	CASSYKRGSSYEQYF
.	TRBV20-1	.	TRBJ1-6	TGCAGTGCTAGTAAGAGCTCCTATAATTCACCCCTCCACTTT	CSASKSSYNSPLHF
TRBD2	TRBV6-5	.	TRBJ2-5	TGTGCCAGCAGTTCCCGAGTGACTAGCGGGTCAGAGACCCAGTACTTC	CASSSRVTSGSETQYF
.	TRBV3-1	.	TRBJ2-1	TGTGCCAGCAGCCAAGGGCTAGCGAGCAAGAATGAGCAGTTCTTC	CASSQGLASKNEQFF
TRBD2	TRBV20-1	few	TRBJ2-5	TGCAGTCCCATCTCAGCGGGAGAGGAGACCCAGTACTTC	CSPISAGEETQYF
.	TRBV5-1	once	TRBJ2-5	TGCGCCAGCTGGGAGCGAGGGGGGACCCAGTACTTC	CASWERGGTQYF
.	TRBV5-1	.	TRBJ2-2	TGCGCCAGCAGCTTGCTCGAGGGCCCACCTAGGAACACCGGGGAGCTGTTTTTT	CASSLLEGPPRNTGELFF
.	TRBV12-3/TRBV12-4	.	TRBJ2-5	TGTGCCAGCACCCAATCTGAGAGGGCCTACCAGACCCAGTACTTC	CASTQSERAYQTQYF
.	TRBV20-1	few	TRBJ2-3	TGCAGTGCTAGAACGGACTACCGGAGAGATACGCAGTATTTT	CSARTDYRRDTQYF
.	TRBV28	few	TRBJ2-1	TGTGCCAGCAGTTTATACTCTCTGGTGGATGAGCAGTTCTTC	CASSLYSLVDEQFF
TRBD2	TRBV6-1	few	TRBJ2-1	TGTGCCAGCAGTCCCTTAGCGGGAGGGCTATACAATGAGCAGTTCTTC	CASSPLAGGLYNEQFF
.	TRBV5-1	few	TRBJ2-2	TGCGCCAGCAACGGACTTTCGAACACCGGGGAGCTGTTTTTT	CASNGLSNTGELFF
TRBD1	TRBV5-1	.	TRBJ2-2	TGCGCCAGCAGCCCAGACGGACAGGGAGTTACTGGGGAGCTGTTTTTT	CASSPDGQGVTGELFF
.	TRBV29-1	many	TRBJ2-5	TGCAGCGGGACAGACAGATTGGGCCAAGAGACCCAGTACTTC	CSGTDRLGQETQYF
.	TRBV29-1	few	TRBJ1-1	TGCAGCGTTTTGGAGGTAGGGAGAGGCACTGAAGCTTTCTTT	CSVLEVGRGTEAFF
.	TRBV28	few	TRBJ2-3	TGTGCCAGCAGTCCCAGTTCCACCACAGATACGCAGTATTTT	CASSPSSTTDTQYF
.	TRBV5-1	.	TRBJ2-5	TGCGCCAGCAGCTTTGGGACTCCGCAAGAGACCCAGTACTTC	CASSFGTPQETQYF
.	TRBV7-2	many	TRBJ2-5	TGTGCCAGCAGCAACGGCCCATTTGAGACCCAGTACTTC	CASSNGPFETQYF
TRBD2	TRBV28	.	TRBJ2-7	TGTGCCAGCAGCTCCAGCGCGGGAGGATCCTACGAGCAGTACTTC	CASSSSAGGSYEQYF
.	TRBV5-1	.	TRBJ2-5	TGCGCCAGCAGCTTGGAACGCGGCAGTGGAGAGACCCAGTACTTC	CASSLERGSGETQYF
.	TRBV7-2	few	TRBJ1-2	TGTGCCAGCAGCTTGCAGGGGTGGAGCTATGGCTACACCTTC	CASSLQGWSYGYTF
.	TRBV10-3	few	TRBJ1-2	TGTGCCATCAGTGTGATGGGGGTGTATGGCTACACCTTC	CAISVMGVYGYTF
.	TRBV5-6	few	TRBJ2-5	TGTGCCAGCAGCATCGGACTTGCGGCCAAAAAGACCCAGTACTTC	CASSIGLAAKKTQYF
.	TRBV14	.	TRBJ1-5	TGTGCCAGCAGCTTAGGGTTGCGTCAGCCCCAGCATTTT	CASSLGLRQPQHF
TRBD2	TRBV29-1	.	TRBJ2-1	TGCAGCGTTGAGGGACTAGCGGGGATGATTGAGCAGTTCTTC	CSVEGLAGMIEQFF
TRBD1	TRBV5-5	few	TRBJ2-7	TGTGCCAGCAGCTTGCAGGGGGCCCACGAGCAGTACTTC	CASSLQGAHEQYF
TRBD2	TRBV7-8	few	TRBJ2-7	TGTGCCAGCAGCTTATTCGTCGGTAGCGGGAGTAGGGACGAGCAGTACTTC	CASSLFVGSGSRDEQYF
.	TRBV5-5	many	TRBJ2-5	TGTGCCAGCAGCTCGGACGAAGAGACCCAGTACTTC	CASSSDEETQYF
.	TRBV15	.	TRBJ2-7	TGTGCCACCGGCCGATCCTCACAGGCCTACGAGCAGTACTTC	CATGRSSQAYEQYF
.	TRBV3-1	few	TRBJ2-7	TGTGCCAGCAGCCACTGGGGGTACGAGCAGTACTTC	CASSHWGYEQYF
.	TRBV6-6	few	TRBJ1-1	TGTGCCAGCAGCCGTGAGGGTGGAGCTTTCTTT	CASSREGGAFF